These 10 T cell receptor beta chains originate from one sample sequenced in a study of blood T cell repertoires in COVID-19. Generated by immunoSEQ multiplex PCR, the TCRdb table keeps only in-frame clones and is missing some. Counted here are 200,000 to 250,000 clones, over 60% occurring once; the ten biggest clones make up 5.5% to 8.5%. Sequences were obtained from peripheral blood. The receptors here all came from a woman in her 70s with acute or convalescent COVID-19.

The V gene is TRBV18, the J gene TRBJ1-3; no firm D call. The V gene's germline CDR1 is KGHSH and CDR2 LQKENI. V lost 4 bases and J 0 bases, leaving 13 bases between the germline ends. This CDR3 has 16 residues. The CDR3 is CASSLDSGSSGNTIYF. CDR3 coding DNA: TGTGCCAGCTCACTGGATTCCGGGAGCTCTGGAAACACCATATATTTT.

This chain uses TRBV7-2 with TRBJ2-5, with 12 bases fitting TRBD2. Unmatched junction bases numbered 12, after V lost 2 bases and J lost 5 bases. This CDR3 spans 18 amino acids. CDR1 SGHTA and CDR2 FQGNSA come from the germline V gene. CDR3 amino acids: CASSLSPLAGGPGETQYF. The CDR3 region has the DNA TGTGCCAGCAGCTTAAGTCCCCTAGCGGGGGGGCCTGGGGAGACCCAGTACTTC.

The rearrangement links TRBV6-5 to TRBJ1-5; 7 nucleotides align to TRBD1. V lost 10 bases, J lost 9 bases, and 12 bases stayed unmatched. Germline V gene data show CDR1 as MNHEY and CDR2 as SVGAGI. The CDR3 runs 13 residues. The CDR3: CATTGTANRPQHF. CDR3 sequence (DNA): TGTGCCACTACCGGGACAGCTAACCGGCCCCAGCATTTT.

The rearrangement joins TRBV18 to TRBJ1-2; D not certain. The ends were cut back, 6 bases at V and 4 bases at J, with 15 bases in the middle. CDR3 length equals 14 residues. Per the germline V gene, CDR1 is KGHSH and CDR2 is LQKENI. The CDR3: CASSPALEGYGYTF. CDR3 nucleotide sequence: TGTGCCAGCTCCCCAGCCCTAGAGGGCTATGGCTACACCTTC.

The CDR3 DNA sequence: TGTGCCAGAAGCTATCCGGACAGGGGAAACACCATATATTTT. Residues: CARSYPDRGNTIYF. The genes are TRBV5-3 and TRBJ1-3; 7 nucleotides match TRBD1. TRBV5-3 is an ORF, and what it does is uncertain. This CDR3 is built from 14 residues. Trimming at V came to 3 bases and at J to 4 bases, leaving 4 bases not matched to a gene.

V usage is TRBV19 and J usage is TRBJ1-5; 8 nucleotides line up with TRBD1. Germline V lookup: CDR1 LNHDA, CDR2 SQIVND (reference sequence). This CDR3 region has 14 residues. V lost 5 bases to trimming and J lost 6 bases; unmatched junction nucleotides: 6. This CDR3 is CASSLTGAGQPQHF. For the CDR3, the DNA is TGTGCCAGTAGTTTGACAGGGGCAGGTCAGCCCCAGCATTTT.

The chain has TRBV7-8 and TRBJ2-5; 14 bases map to TRBD2. Germline assignment: CDR1 SGHVS and CDR2 FQNEAQ. This CDR3 region has 17 residues. J gave up 3 bases and V 3 bases, and 6 bases lay outside the gene matches. CDR3 DNA: TGTGCCAGCAGCTTCCGACTAGCGGGGGGGGAAAAAGAGACCCAGTACTTC. Its translation is CASSFRLAGGEKETQYF.

The chain couples TRBV3-1 (or the pseudogene TRBV3-2) to TRBJ2-1, with 8 bases fitting TRBD1. Germline V gene data show CDR1 as LGHDT and CDR2 as YNNKEL (reference sequence). The CDR3 has 15 amino acids. After removal of 0 bases from V and 7 bases from J, the junction contained 5 bases not matched to a gene. CDR3 protein: CASSQDQYRGNEQFF. In DNA form, the CDR3 reads TGTGCCAGCAGCCAAGATCAGTACAGGGGGAATGAGCAGTTCTTC.

The chain joins TRBV19 to TRBJ1-5; D gene unclear. V lost 6 bases and J 4 bases, leaving 10 bases between the germline ends. In germline, CDR1 is LNHDA, CDR2 SQIVND (reference sequence). The CDR3 length is 13 residues. The CDR3: CASSPDWNQPQHF. The CDR3 coding sequence is TGTGCCAGTAGCCCGGACTGGAATCAGCCCCAGCATTTT.

This clone was observed a handful of times. J is TRBJ1-6 and V is TRBV6-2 or TRBV6-3, with 7 bases matching TRBD1. The CDR3 is 16 residues long. The germline CDR1 and CDR2 sequences are MNHEY and SVGEGT. With 4 bases clipped from V and 10 bases from J, the junction kept 13 bases outside the gene matches. CDR3 sequence: CASSSPPETGRSPLHF. In DNA form, the CDR3 reads TGTGCCAGCAGTTCCCCGCCGGAGACAGGGAGGTCACCCCTCCACTTT.